These 11 T cell receptor beta chains were sequenced from one sample in a study of cytomegalovirus exposure and HLA in healthy donors (dated by TCRdb to between 2016 and 2019). Library preparation used the immunoSEQ multiplex PCR assay. In TCRdb, the immuneACCESS table is reduced to in-frame sequences with V and J assigned. These tables do not hold every clone; where another copy was compared, an unresolved V gene accounts for under half, and the others remain unexplained. This sample comprises about 400,000 clones, about nine tenths of them detected only once. The ten largest clones take up approximately 0.86% of the sample. Sequenced: PBMCs. The receptors here all came from a woman in her late teens or twenties in good health and CMV-seronegative.

This chain links TRBV9 with TRBJ2-7; TRBD2 aligns across 12 bases. With V trimmed by 0 bases and J by 2 bases, 9 bases remained unmatched. The CDR3 is 18 residues long. Germline CDR1 reads SGDLS; CDR2 reads YYNGEE. The CDR3 DNA follows: TGTGCCAGCAGCGTAGCTACGTCTAGCGGGGGGGGCGCCTACGAGCAGTACTTC. Encoded protein: CASSVATSSGGGAYEQYF.

Written as DNA, the CDR3 is TGTGCCAGCAGCTTAGCAGGGGATGGCTACACCTTC. Translated: CASSLAGDGYTF. The chain combines TRBV7-9 with TRBJ1-2, with D possibly TRBD1 on 5 matching bases. With 0 bases removed from V and 6 bases from J, the gap between germline ends came to 5 bases. Germline V lookup: CDR1 SEHNR, CDR2 FQNEAQ (reference sequence). The CDR3 has 12 residues.

CDR3 loop: CASSRAGTGNTGELFF. The DNA of the CDR3 is TGCGCCAGCAGCCGCGCCGGGACAGGTAACACCGGGGAGCTGTTTTTT. This chain uses TRBV4-1 with TRBJ2-2, with 8 bases lining up with TRBD1. Trimming at V came to 4 bases and at J to 2 bases, leaving 6 bases not matched to a gene. The CDR3 spans 16 residues. From germline, CDR1 is MGHRA and CDR2 YSYEKL.

The chain couples TRBV6-5 to TRBJ1-5; 7 nucleotides match TRBD1. V lost 5 bases, J lost 6 bases, and 4 bases stayed unmatched. The CDR3 is 13 residues long. Germline V CDR1 and CDR2: MNHEY, SVGAGI. In nucleotides, the CDR3 is TGTGCCAGCAGTGCCGCAGGGGGTCAGCCCCAGCATTTT. Its protein is CASSAAGGQPQHF.

The V gene is TRBV5-6, the J gene TRBJ1-1, with 7 bases lining up with TRBD1. Germline CDR1 SGHDT, CDR2 YYEEEE. This CDR3 region has 16 residues. V dropped 3 bases and J dropped 3; count of bases not matched to a gene: 11. The CDR3 coding sequence is TGTGCCAGCAGCTCCATACTGACAGGGAGTGACACTGAAGCTTTCTTT. Translating gives CASSSILTGSDTEAFF.

The chain carries TRBV4-2 and TRBJ2-7, with unresolved D. CDR3 size: 14 residues. Germline V CDR1 and CDR2: LGHNA, YNFKEQ. Trimming took 1 base from V and 2 from J, leaving 9 bases between them. The CDR3 is CASSQGLSAYEQYF. The CDR3 bases are TGTGCCAGCAGCCAAGGTTTATCTGCCTACGAGCAGTACTTC.

The rearrangement joins TRBV6-4 to TRBJ2-1; TRBD2 is a possible D gene (6 bases). V was pared by 3 bases and J by 0 bases, with 12 bases between. The CDR3 length is 16 residues. Germline lookup yields CDR1 MRHNA and CDR2 SNTAGT. CDR3 in amino acids: CASSDSAGLSYNEQFF. Here the CDR3 DNA reads TGTGCCAGCAGTGATTCCGCGGGACTCTCCTACAATGAGCAGTTCTTC.

V and J are TRBV6-6 and TRBJ2-1, with TRBD2 identical over 8 bases. There are 15 residues in the CDR3. The V and J ends lost 7 bases and 4 bases, in that order; junction bases with no gene match: 9. In germline, CDR1 is MNHNY, CDR2 SVGAGI (reference sequence). For the CDR3, the DNA is TGTGCCAGCACTCTGGGACTAGTTAAGTACAATGAGCAGTTCTTC. It codes for CASTLGLVKYNEQFF.

The rearrangement uses TRBV4-2 and TRBJ1-1; D is perhaps TRBD1 (5 bases). CDR3 length: 14 amino acids. Germline CDR1 LGHNA, CDR2 YNFKEQ. V was shortened by 4 bases and J by 0 bases, with 9 bases between the two germline ends. CDR3 amino acids: CASSPDMMNTEAFF. CDR3 nucleotides: TGTGCCAGCAGCCCGGACATGATGAACACTGAAGCTTTCTTT.

CDR3: CASSWGGLDTGELFF. CDR3 DNA: TGTGCCAGCAGTTGGGGGGGGTTGGACACCGGGGAGCTGTTTTTT. The chain links TRBV27 to TRBJ2-2, with 7 nucleotides matching TRBD2. V shed 4 bases and J 3 bases; nucleotides not matched to a gene: 5. This CDR3 region has 15 residues. Per the germline V gene, CDR1 is MNHEY and CDR2 is SMNVEV (reference sequence).

The V gene is TRBV7-6, the J gene TRBJ2-1; 13 nucleotides align to TRBD2. The V segment lost 1 base and the J segment 2 bases; nucleotides outside the gene matches: 11. Germline V gene lookup returns CDR1 SGHVS and CDR2 FNYEAQ. This CDR3 spans 20 amino acids. The CDR3: CASSLGLKLAGGSTYNEQFF. The CDR3 nucleotides are TGTGCCAGCAGCTTAGGCCTCAAACTAGCGGGAGGGTCGACCTACAATGAGCAGTTCTTC.